The next 20 T cell receptor beta chains were all read from a single sample in a study of chemoradiotherapy in HPV16-positive cancers. The method was immunoSEQ multiplex PCR; TCRdb's version includes in-frame clones alone and lacks a portion of them. The table has about 24,000 clones, roughly 90% seen once. This sample comprised blood, obtained from a patient who underwent chemoradiotherapy. The receptor source for this set is a human donor with HPV-associated anogenital cancer.

This chain joins TRBV28 and TRBJ2-7; TRBD2 matches 7 bases. Losses at the gene ends were 5 bases for V and 0 bases for J; bases not matched to a gene: 7. This CDR3 spans 15 amino acids. Germline V gives CDR1 MDHEN, CDR2 SYDVKM. In DNA, the CDR3 is TGTGCCAGCAGTACCCTAGCGGTTAGCTCCTACGAGCAGTACTTC. This codes for CASSTLAVSSYEQYF.

The chain uses TRBV4-3 and TRBJ1-6, with D possibly being TRBD1 (6 bases). Germline values: CDR1 LGHNA, CDR2 YSLEER. The V end lost 3 bases, the J end lost 10 bases, and 13 bases lay between the germline ends. The CDR3 has 14 residues. CDR3 sequence reads: CASSQPGTNSPLHF. The CDR3 region has the DNA TGCGCCAGCAGCCAGCCCGGGACAAACTCACCCCTCCACTTT.

The rearrangement joins TRBV7-3 to TRBJ1-1; a possible D gene is TRBD1 (5 bases). This CDR3 is built from 15 residues. Trimming shortened V by 1 base and J by 0 bases, and 9 bases separated the two germline ends. The germline V gene encodes CDR1 SGHTA and CDR2 FQGTGA. In DNA, the CDR3 is TGTGCCAGCAGCTTAAGCGGGGGGGTGAACACTGAAGCTTTCTTT. Protein: CASSLSGGVNTEAFF.

The chain uses TRBV5-1 and TRBJ2-1, with D unclear. Trimming removed 0 bases from V and 2 bases from J, with 9 bases in between. The germline V gene has CDR1 SGHRS and CDR2 YFSETQ. The CDR3 contains 15 residues. The CDR3 DNA reads as TGCGCCAGCAGCTTGGCCCAAGGCACCTACAATGAGCAGTTCTTC. This gives the protein CASSLAQGTYNEQFF.

CDR3 amino acids: CASTDIYPGTGSGYTF. CDR3 DNA: TGTGCCAGTACCGATATATACCCCGGGACAGGGAGCGGCTACACCTTC. This rearrangement joins TRBV19 to TRBJ1-2, with 9 positions matching TRBD1. This CDR3 spans 16 amino acids. The V and J ends lost 7 bases and 8 bases, in that order; junction bases with no gene match: 17. Germline assignment: CDR1 LNHDA and CDR2 SQIVND (reference sequence). Variable domain in full (rest from reference TRBV19 and TRBJ1-2): DGGITQSPKYLFRKEGQNVTLSCEQNLNHDAMYWYRQDPGQGLRLIYYSQIVNDFQKGDIAEGYSVSREKKESFPLTVTSAQKNPTAFYLCASTDIYPGTGSGYTFGSGTRLTVV.

This clone is medium-sized. The chain employs TRBV28 and TRBJ2-4; no reliable D call. V was pared by 7 bases and J by 3 bases, with 10 bases between. The V gene's germline CDR1 is MDHEN and CDR2 SYDVKM. This CDR3 is built from 13 residues. The CDR3 here is CASKLIVKNIQYF. The DNA for the CDR3 is TGTGCCAGCAAATTGATTGTCAAAAACATTCAGTACTTC.

This clone was observed once. The rearrangement links TRBV7-9 to TRBJ2-2; a possible D gene is TRBD1 (6 bases). The CDR3 runs to 14 residues. Germline-derived CDR1 and CDR2 are SEHNR and FQNEAQ (reference sequence). V was pared by 7 bases and J by 3 bases, with 12 bases between. In DNA, the CDR3 is TGTGCCAGCAAGACGGACAGACACACCGGGGAGCTGTTTTTT. This gives the protein CASKTDRHTGELFF. Combining the CDR3 with reference TRBV7-9 and TRBJ2-2 gives the whole variable domain DTGVSQNPRHKITKRGQNVTFRCDPISEHNRLYWYRQTLGQGPEFLTYFQNEAQLEKSRLLSDRFSAERPKGSFSTLEIQRTEQGDSAMYLCASKTDRHTGELFFGEGSRLTVL.

J is TRBJ2-1 and V is TRBV10-3; the match to TRBD1 covers 12 bases. The germline V gene has CDR1 ENHRY and CDR2 SYGVKD. The CDR3 totals 15 residues. The junction had 7 bases not matched to a gene; V was cut back by 6 bases and J by 7 bases. The CDR3 region is CAIRNRDRGLNEQFF. The CDR3, as DNA: TGTGCCATCAGGAACCGGGACAGGGGGCTGAATGAGCAGTTCTTC.

The rearrangement links TRBV28 to TRBJ1-5; 7 nucleotides align to TRBD1. V lost 1 base, J lost 5 bases, and 8 bases stayed unmatched. The CDR3 extends over 16 amino acids. Germline CDR1 is MDHEN and CDR2 is SYDVKM. CDR3 residues: CASSLFNRGPYQPQHF. The CDR3 nucleotides are TGTGCCAGCAGTTTATTCAACAGGGGTCCATATCAGCCCCAGCATTTT.

A single count supports this clone. The chain couples TRBV5-1 to TRBJ1-1; no clear D gene. Per germline, CDR1 SGHRS and CDR2 YFSETQ. V lost 0 bases to trimming and J lost 1 base, with 7 bases between them. This CDR3 has 14 residues. Here the CDR3 DNA reads TGCGCCAGCAGCTTGGTAGCGGGGAACACTGAAGCTTTCTTT. It codes for CASSLVAGNTEAFF.

This clone has just one count. This chain's CDR3 is CASSIGTGGSPNIQYF. The CDR3, as DNA: TGTGCCAGCAGCATTGGGACAGGGGGTTCTCCAAACATTCAGTACTTC. This chain joins TRBV9 and TRBJ2-4; TRBD1 agrees at 11 bases. Trimming removed 4 bases from V and 6 bases from J; junction bases left unmatched: 9. This CDR3 contains 16 residues. Germline V gene data show CDR1 as SGDLS and CDR2 as YYNGEE.

The chain employs TRBV19 and TRBJ2-1; 7 bases fit TRBD2. From germline, CDR1 is LNHDA and CDR2 SQIVND (reference sequence). V was pared by 5 bases and J by 1 base, with 8 bases of the junction left unmatched. The CDR3 sequence is 16 residues long. The CDR3 is CASSLTGLGSYNEQFF. In nucleotides, the CDR3 is TGTGCCAGTAGTCTTACCGGACTAGGGTCCTACAATGAGCAGTTCTTC.

J is TRBJ2-1 and V is TRBV29-1; 11 positions match TRBD2. The V segment lost 3 bases and the J segment 2 bases; nucleotides outside the gene matches: 3. In germline, CDR1 is SQVTM, CDR2 ANQGSEA. The CDR3 has 15 amino acids. The CDR3 nucleotides read TGCAGCGTTGAGCTAGCGGGAGGTCCCTACAATGAGCAGTTCTTC. Protein product: CSVELAGGPYNEQFF.

V and J are TRBV6-5 and TRBJ1-5, with D tentatively TRBD1 (6 bases). Germline CDR1 and CDR2: MNHEY and SVGAGI. Trimming removed 0 bases from V and 2 bases from J, with 8 bases in between. The length of the CDR3 is 15 residues. The CDR3, as DNA: TGTGCCAGCAGTTACTCGAACAGGGGCAATCAGCCCCAGCATTTT. Its translation is CASSYSNRGNQPQHF.

The chain recombines TRBV4-1 with TRBJ2-1; D possibly corresponds to TRBD1 (5 bases). Per the germline V gene, CDR1 is MGHRA and CDR2 is YSYEKL. The germline V and J ends were trimmed by 0 bases and 0 bases, with 12 bases remaining between them. This CDR3 comprises 17 residues. CDR3 in amino acids: CASSQDPRQSSYNEQFF. The DNA for the CDR3 is TGCGCCAGCAGCCAAGATCCGAGACAGAGCTCCTACAATGAGCAGTTCTTC.

The chain joins TRBV19 to TRBJ2-7; 8 nucleotides line up with TRBD2. This CDR3 region has 13 residues. The J segment lost 1 base and the V segment lost 8 bases, leaving 4 bases of the junction unmatched. CDR1 is LNHDA and CDR2 is SQIVND in the germline V gene (reference sequence). In DNA, the CDR3 is TGTGCCAGTGGGTCGGGAGGGTCCTACGAGCAGTACTTC. This encodes CASGSGGSYEQYF. Filled out from reference TRBV19 and TRBJ2-7, the complete variable domain reads DGGITQSPKYLFRKEGQNVTLSCEQNLNHDAMYWYRQDPGQGLRLIYYSQIVNDFQKGDIAEGYSVSREKKESFPLTVTSAQKNPTAFYLCASGSGGSYEQYFGPGTRLTVT.

The V and J genes are TRBV11-2 and TRBJ2-1, with 11 bases matching TRBD2. Trimming at V came to 4 bases and at J to 6 bases, leaving 11 bases not matched to a gene. Looked up from germline, CDR1 is SGHAT and CDR2 is FQNNGV. This CDR3 has 17 residues. CDR3 DNA sequence: TGTGCCAGCAGCTCCGCACAACTAGCGGGGGTAGTCAATGAGCAGTTCTTC. Translated, it gives CASSSAQLAGVVNEQFF.

This rearrangement joins TRBV6-5 to TRBJ2-7; D possibly uses TRBD1 or TRBD2 (5 bases each). The V gene lost 2 bases and the J gene lost 2 bases, with 7 bases spanning the gap. Germline CDR1 and CDR2: MNHEY and SVGAGI. CDR3 length: 13 amino acids. CDR3 residues: CASSYQGAYEQYF. The CDR3 coding sequence is TGTGCCAGCAGTTACCAGGGAGCCTACGAGCAGTACTTC.

The genes are TRBV5-4 and TRBJ2-1, with 11 bases aligning to TRBD2. Trimming at V came to 3 bases and at J to 7 bases, leaving 6 bases not matched to a gene. Germline CDR1 is SGHNT and CDR2 is YYREEE (reference sequence). The CDR3 spans 15 residues. CDR3 region: CASSSVAGGGNEQFF. The CDR3 DNA is TGTGCCAGCAGCTCCGTAGCGGGAGGGGGAAATGAGCAGTTCTTC.

V and J are TRBV5-1 and TRBJ2-5, with D perhaps matching TRBD1 or TRBD2 (8 bases each). Trimming cost V 4 bases and J 4 bases, with 23 bases left between them. Germline CDR1 SGHRS, CDR2 YFSETQ. The CDR3 length is 17 residues. DNA of the CDR3: TGCGCCAGCAGCCGCGGGGGGACAGGAGGCCTCTTAGAGACCCAGTACTTC. Translating it yields CASSRGGTGGLLETQYF.